Listed here are 16 T cell receptor beta chains from one sample, sequenced in a study of CD8 T cells in cerebrospinal fluid in Alzheimer's disease. TCRdb re-called the 10x single-cell sequencing reads and catalogs CDR3 proteins one per entry, DNA excluded. The sample has approximately 1,500 distinct CDR3 sequences. The sequenced sample was cerebrospinal fluid. The receptors come from a human donor with mild cognitive impairment.

The chain joins TRBV5-1 to TRBJ1-2; TCRdb's D call of TRBD1 is untestable without DNA. The length of the CDR3 is 16 residues. Germline CDR1 is SGHRS and CDR2 is YFSETQ. This chain's CDR3 is CASSLGAGLFNYGYTF.

The chain recombines TRBV6-5 with TRBJ1-2; TCRdb picks TRBD1, but there is no DNA to check that call. CDR1 MNHEY and CDR2 SVGAGI come from the germline V gene. The CDR3 has 14 amino acids. CDR3: CASSYTGTSGGYTF.

According to its frequency, this clonotype is medium-sized (0.01 to 0.1%). The V call is TRBV28, the J call TRBJ1-1; the TRBD1 assignment by TCRdb is unverifiable without DNA. The CDR3 totals 14 residues. Germline loops: CDR1 MDHEN, CDR2 SYDVKM. CDR3 loop: CASSTTGGWDEAFF.

The chain links TRBV4-1 to TRBJ1-1. Looked up from germline, CDR1 is MGHRA and CDR2 is YSYEKL. This CDR3 comprises 16 residues. The CDR3 is CASSQDSWQLNTEAFF.

This clonotype is identified as medium-sized from frequency. The CDR3 protein is CASRGTGGNSPLHF. The rearrangement links TRBV6-5 to TRBJ1-6; the TCRdb call, TRBD1, lacks DNA for checking. The germline CDR1 and CDR2 sequences are MNHEY and SVGAGI. The length of the CDR3 is 14 residues.

This clonotype is classed as medium-sized by frequency. The V and J genes are TRBV5-5 and TRBJ2-1; there is no DNA to check the TCRdb D call of TRBD1. CDR1 SGHKS and CDR2 YYEKEE come from the germline V gene (reference sequence). The CDR3 consists of 14 residues. The CDR3 sequence is CASSPGGATNEQFF.

By frequency, this clonotype is medium-sized. The J gene is TRBJ1-1, the V gene TRBV18. This CDR3 is 13 amino acids long. Germline V gene lookup returns CDR1 KGHSH and CDR2 LQKENI. CDR3 sequence: CASSPRANTEAFF. Combining the CDR3 with reference TRBV18 and TRBJ1-1 gives the whole variable domain NAGVMQNPRHLVRRRGQEARLRCSPMKGHSHVYWYRQLPEEGLKFMVYLQKENIIDESGMPKERFSAEFPKEGPSILRIQQVVRGDSAAYFCASSPRANTEAFFGQGTRLTVV.

This clonotype is deemed medium-sized by its frequency. The genes are TRBV2 and TRBJ2-2; TCRdb designates TRBD2, a call that cannot be tested without DNA. Germline V CDR1 and CDR2: SNHLY, FYNNEI. The CDR3 loop spans 19 amino acids. CDR3: CASSLKGGGDLTHTGELFF.

Frequency places this clonotype as large. The V gene is TRBV28, the J gene TRBJ2-7. The germline gives CDR1 MDHEN, CDR2 SYDVKM. The CDR3 length is 13 residues. The CDR3 spells CASSSLGSYEQYF.

According to its frequency, this clonotype is medium-sized. V usage is TRBV4-1 and J usage is TRBJ1-3; checking the TCRdb D call of TRBD1 is not possible without DNA. The germline gives CDR1 MGHRA, CDR2 YSYEKL. The CDR3 consists of 16 residues. Here the CDR3 reads CASSPRAGGSGNTIYF.

This clonotype is labeled medium-sized (0.01 to 0.1%) based on frequency. The chain combines TRBV10-3 with TRBJ1-2; as DNA is missing, the TRBD1 call by TCRdb cannot be tested. This CDR3 is built from 14 residues. Germline loops: CDR1 ENHRY, CDR2 SYGVKD. The CDR3 loop is CAISRGGMGYGYTF.

By frequency, this clonotype is medium-sized. The chain uses TRBV6-5 and TRBJ2-1; TCRdb outputs TRBD1, but without DNA this stays unchecked. The CDR3 extends over 14 amino acids. Germline V lookup: CDR1 MNHEY, CDR2 SVGAGI. The CDR3 loop reads CASSPGTGLNEQFF.

Measured by frequency, this clonotype is medium-sized. V gene TRBV14 combines with J gene TRBJ2-1. Germline values: CDR1 SGHDN, CDR2 FVKESK. The CDR3 is 11 residues long. CDR3 protein: CASSQYNEQFF.

In terms of frequency, this clonotype is medium-sized. The chain has TRBV15 and TRBJ2-4. Germline assignment: CDR1 LNHNV and CDR2 YYDKDF (reference sequence). This CDR3 has 14 amino acids. The CDR3 spells CATSTGVAKNIQYF.

Its frequency marks this clonotype as medium-sized. The chain uses TRBV27 and TRBJ2-1; TCRdb selects TRBD2, and the lack of DNA leaves this call unchecked. Germline V gene sequence: CDR1 MNHEY, CDR2 SMNVEV (reference sequence). The CDR3 has 15 residues. The CDR3 spells CASSFNGGAYNEQFF.

Frequency places this clonotype as medium-sized (0.01 to 0.1%). The chain combines TRBV6-1 with TRBJ2-3; the TRBD2 assignment by TCRdb is unverifiable without DNA. The germline CDR1 and CDR2 sequences are MNHNS and SASEGT. There are 15 residues in the CDR3. CDR3 sequence reads: CASSGLAGGRDTQYF.